The clone carrying this T cell receptor beta chain showed up just a few times. Its antigen remains unidentified. Through a sample-barcoded 5' primer and a J-beta primer mix, a second PCR was run for 7 to 11 cycles. Every sample returned 2.5 million or more CDR3-containing paired-end reads. TCRdb redid the calling of the 5' RACE reads with MiXCR, one entry per CDR3 protein. This table has hundreds of thousands of distinct CDR3 sequences, around 20% appearing once. The authors drew approximately 10 milliliters of peripheral blood from each donor. This specimen comes from a study of blood T cells in healthy people across ages. Study results and caveats: Unsorted PBMC material precluded a definitive naive versus antigen-experienced comparison.

Per germline, CDR1 MDHEN and CDR2 SYDVKM. The CDR3 has 15 residues. V shed 6 bases and J shed 0 bases, with 12 bases lying between them. This chain connects TRBV28 to TRBJ1-3, with D hard to call. This TCR was sampled from a man in his 70s in good health. What was sequenced was blood. The CDR3 DNA reads TGTGCCAGCAGCCCGCCGGGCGCCTCTGGAAACACCATATATTTT. Its protein product is CASSPPGASGNTIYF.